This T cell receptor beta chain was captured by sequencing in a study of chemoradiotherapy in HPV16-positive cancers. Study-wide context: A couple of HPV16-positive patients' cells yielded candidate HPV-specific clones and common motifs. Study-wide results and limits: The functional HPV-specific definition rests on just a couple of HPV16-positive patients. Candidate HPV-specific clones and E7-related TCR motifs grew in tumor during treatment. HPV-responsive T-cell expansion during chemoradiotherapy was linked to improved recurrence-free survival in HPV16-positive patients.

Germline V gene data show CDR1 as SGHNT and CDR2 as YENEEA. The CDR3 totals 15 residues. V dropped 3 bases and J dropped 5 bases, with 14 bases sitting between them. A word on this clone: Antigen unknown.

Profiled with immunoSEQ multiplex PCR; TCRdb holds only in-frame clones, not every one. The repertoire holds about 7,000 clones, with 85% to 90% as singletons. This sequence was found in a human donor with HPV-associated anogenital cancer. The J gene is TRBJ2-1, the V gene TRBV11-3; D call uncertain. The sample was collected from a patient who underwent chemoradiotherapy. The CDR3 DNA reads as TGTGCCAGCAGCTTGGTTAGTGGCGAACACAATGAGCAGTTCTTC. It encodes CASSLVSGEHNEQFF.